The source of this T cell receptor (beta chain) is a study of T cells in tuberculosis. The germline CDR1 and CDR2 sequences are SGHNT and YYREEE (reference sequence). The junction had 4 bases not matched to a gene; V was cut back by 0 bases and J by 0 bases. CDR3 length equals 18 residues. Time point in this sample: new active TB diagnosis, blood taken before or within 7 days of starting treatment. Each donor contributed roughly 100,000 T cells on average, unsorted. The assay was immunoSEQ multiplex PCR, and TCRdb's table has in-frame clones only and misses some. The sample lists fewer than 55,000 clones; about 95% were seen once.

The starting material was PBMCs, obtained at tuberculosis diagnosis. The origin of this receptor is an adult with tuberculosis. The V call is TRBV5-4, the J call TRBJ2-6; TRBD2 matches at 9 bases. The CDR3: CASSLAGLARSGANVLTF. The CDR3 nucleotides read TGTGCCAGCAGCTTGGCGGGACTAGCCCGCTCTGGGGCCAACGTCCTGACTTTC.